The 13 T cell receptor beta chains below all came from one sample that was sequenced in a study of T cell responses to AZD1222 COVID-19 vaccine. Assay used: immunoSEQ multiplex PCR; TCRdb lists only in-frame clones, some missing. The sample holds some 140,000 clones; approximately 80% are singletons and the top ten take 4.1%. The sequenced sample was peripheral blood, obtained on day 0 of AZD1222 vaccination. All receptors derive from an adult in good health.

The chain couples TRBV19 to TRBJ1-3; D gene unclear. Trimming took 3 bases from V and 2 from J, leaving 14 bases between them. This CDR3 has 16 amino acids. Germline V gives CDR1 LNHDA, CDR2 SQIVND (reference sequence). This chain's CDR3 is CASSILSAGPGNTIYF. The CDR3 nucleotides are TGTGCCAGTAGTATCTTGTCGGCTGGTCCTGGAAACACCATATATTTT.

The J gene is TRBJ2-7, the V gene TRBV7-9, with D possibly called TRBD1 or TRBD2 (5 bases each). Trimming pared 4 bases from V and 2 bases from J, leaving 15 bases between. Germline V CDR1 and CDR2: SEHNR, FQNEAQ (reference sequence). The CDR3 covers 15 residues. CDR3 DNA sequence: TGTGCCAGCAGCTCCTCCCTCAGGGACCCCTACGAGCAGTACTTC. Translated: CASSSSLRDPYEQYF.

The V call is TRBV27, the J call TRBJ1-2; TRBD1 agrees at 10 bases. Trimming cost V 6 bases and J 4 bases; bases outside gene matches: 5. The CDR3 is 14 amino acids. The germline gives CDR1 MNHEY, CDR2 SMNVEV (reference sequence). Written as DNA, the CDR3 is TGTGCCAGCAGAAAGACAGGGGGCGCCTATGGCTACACCTTC. Its translation: CASRKTGGAYGYTF.

The chain couples TRBV5-1 to TRBJ2-3; TRBD1 is a possible D gene (8 bases). V dropped 4 bases and J dropped 0 bases, with 12 bases sitting between them. Germline V gives CDR1 SGHRS, CDR2 YFSETQ. The CDR3 covers 15 residues. Written as DNA, the CDR3 is TGCGCCAGCAGCGGACAGGGAGGGAGCACAGATACGCAGTATTTT. This translates into CASSGQGGSTDTQYF.

The chain carries TRBV6-5 and TRBJ2-1; weak D call: TRBD1 (6 bases). V lost 7 bases, J lost 4 bases, and 14 bases lay in between. Germline values: CDR1 MNHEY, CDR2 SVGAGI. This CDR3 is built from 14 residues. The CDR3 reads CASTPDSRYNEQFF. The CDR3 nucleotides read TGTGCCAGCACCCCGGACAGCCGATACAATGAGCAGTTCTTC.

This clone was seen more than once but under ten times. Written as DNA, the CDR3 is TGTGCCAGCAGTTTTGGACTGAACACTGAAGCTTTCTTT. Translating it yields CASSFGLNTEAFF. This chain links TRBV12-3 or TRBV12-4 with TRBJ1-1; D gene uncertain. The CDR3 spans 13 residues. Trimming left V 3 bases short and J 0 bases short, with 5 bases between.

The chain links TRBV21-1 to TRBJ1-5; TRBD1 was called by the table and not checked on the DNA. TRBV21-1 constitutes a pseudogene. The CDR3 spans 22 residues. In nucleotides, the CDR3 is TGTGCCAGCAGTAGACCCGGGACAGGGTCCTTTTTGGGGTCCTTAAGCAATCAGCCCCAGCATTTT. Translated: CASSRPGTGSFLGSLSNQPQHF.

Here the CDR3 DNA reads TGTGCCAGCAGTTCCCCAGGGGGCGCGTATGGCTACACCTTC. Its translation: CASSSPGGAYGYTF. The chain has TRBV25-1 and TRBJ1-2; 8 bases are a match to TRBD1. Losses at the gene ends were 5 bases for V and 5 bases for J; bases not matched to a gene: 7. CDR1 and CDR2 from the germline V gene are MGHDK and SYGVNS. The CDR3 spans 14 residues.

The chain employs TRBV27 and TRBJ1-2; D gene uncertain. The CDR3 has 12 amino acids. V gave up 6 bases and J gave up 2 bases, with 7 bases separating them. Germline V lookup: CDR1 MNHEY, CDR2 SMNVEV (reference sequence). The CDR3 DNA is TGTGCCAGCAGATCCCCCAACTATGGCTACACCTTC. Protein: CASRSPNYGYTF.

This chain links TRBV3-1 (or the pseudogene TRBV3-2) with TRBJ1-2; a weak D match, TRBD1 (6 bases). The germline V gene encodes CDR1 LGHDT and CDR2 YNNKEL (reference sequence). The germline V and J ends were trimmed by 0 bases and 6 bases, with 23 bases remaining between them. CDR3 size: 18 residues. CDR3 sequence: CASSQELDLRGRGHGYTF. In DNA form, the CDR3 reads TGTGCCAGCAGCCAAGAGTTGGACTTGAGGGGCAGGGGTCATGGCTACACCTTC.

This clone was seen a few times. V and J are TRBV5-1 and TRBJ1-5, with D maybe TRBD1 (5 bases). V lost 0 bases and J lost 2, with 18 bases in between. This CDR3 region has 18 residues. The germline CDR1 and CDR2 sequences are SGHRS and YFSETQ. CDR3 sequence: CASSLGEGPGLGNQPQHF. CDR3 nucleotide sequence: TGCGCCAGCAGCTTGGGTGAGGGGCCGGGCCTGGGCAATCAGCCCCAGCATTTT.

The rearrangement links TRBV28 to TRBJ2-7, with TRBD1 matching 8 bases. The germline V gene has CDR1 MDHEN and CDR2 SYDVKM. V lost 5 bases and J lost 0; bases outside the gene matches: 6. This CDR3 is built from 15 residues. The CDR3: CASSLDRGSSYEQYF. Written as DNA, the CDR3 is TGTGCCAGCAGTCTCGACAGGGGATCCTCCTACGAGCAGTACTTC.

V usage is TRBV11-1 and J usage is TRBJ2-2; D is possibly TRBD1 or TRBD2 (5 bases each). CDR3 size: 14 residues. V was trimmed by 6 bases and J by 4 bases, leaving 12 bases between them. From germline, CDR1 is SGHAT and CDR2 FQDESV (reference sequence). CDR3 nucleotide sequence: TGTGCCAGCAGTTCCGGGACCTTCACCGGGGAGCTGTTTTTT. Its translation is CASSSGTFTGELFF.